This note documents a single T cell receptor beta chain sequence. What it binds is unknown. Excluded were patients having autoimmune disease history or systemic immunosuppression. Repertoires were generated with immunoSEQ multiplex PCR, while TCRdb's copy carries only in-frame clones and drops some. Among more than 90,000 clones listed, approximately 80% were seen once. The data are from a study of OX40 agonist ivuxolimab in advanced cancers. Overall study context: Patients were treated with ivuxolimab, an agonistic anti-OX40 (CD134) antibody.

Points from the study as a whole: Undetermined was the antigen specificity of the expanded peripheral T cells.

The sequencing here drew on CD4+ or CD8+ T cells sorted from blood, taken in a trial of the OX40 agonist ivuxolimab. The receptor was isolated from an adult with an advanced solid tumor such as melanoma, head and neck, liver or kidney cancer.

The CDR3, as DNA: TGTGCCAGCAGCGTCCTCAGGGGACACTCTGGAAACACCATATATTTT. Amino acids: CASSVLRGHSGNTIYF. The V call is TRBV7-9, the J call TRBJ1-3; tentative D call: TRBD1 (6 bases). The CDR3 has 16 residues. Germline CDR1 reads SEHNR; CDR2 reads FQNEAQ (reference sequence). V gave up 5 bases and J gave up 0 bases, with 14 bases separating them.